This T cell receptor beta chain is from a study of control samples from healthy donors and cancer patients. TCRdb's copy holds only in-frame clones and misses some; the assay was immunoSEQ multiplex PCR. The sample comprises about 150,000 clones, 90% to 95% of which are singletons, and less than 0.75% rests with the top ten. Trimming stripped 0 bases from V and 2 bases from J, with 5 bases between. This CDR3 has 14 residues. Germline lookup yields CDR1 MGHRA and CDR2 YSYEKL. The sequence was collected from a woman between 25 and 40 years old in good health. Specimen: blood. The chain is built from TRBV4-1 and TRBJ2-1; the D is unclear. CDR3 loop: CASSQDPTYNEQFF. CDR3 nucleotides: TGCGCCAGCAGCCAAGATCCAACCTACAATGAGCAGTTCTTC.